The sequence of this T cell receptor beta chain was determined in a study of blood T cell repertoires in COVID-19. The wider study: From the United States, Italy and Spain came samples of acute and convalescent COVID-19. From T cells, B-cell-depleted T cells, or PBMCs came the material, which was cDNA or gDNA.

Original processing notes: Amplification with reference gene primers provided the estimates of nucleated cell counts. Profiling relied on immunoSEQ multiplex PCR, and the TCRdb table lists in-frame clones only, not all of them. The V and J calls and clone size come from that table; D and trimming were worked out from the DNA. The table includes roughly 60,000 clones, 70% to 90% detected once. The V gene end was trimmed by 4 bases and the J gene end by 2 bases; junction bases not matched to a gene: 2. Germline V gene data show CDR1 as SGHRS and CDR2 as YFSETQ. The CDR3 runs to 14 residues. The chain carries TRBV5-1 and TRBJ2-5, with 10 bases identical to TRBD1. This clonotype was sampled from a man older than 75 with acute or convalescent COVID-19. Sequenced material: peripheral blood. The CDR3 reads CASSRGQGQETQYF. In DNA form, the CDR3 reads TGCGCCAGCAGCCGGGGACAGGGGCAAGAGACCCAGTACTTC.